This T cell receptor (beta chain) was profiled in a study of blood T cell repertoires in COVID-19. Repertoires were generated with immunoSEQ multiplex PCR, while TCRdb's copy carries only in-frame clones and drops some. The table shows roughly 110,000 clones, with approximately 85% occurring only once. The CDR3 runs 13 residues. Germline loops: CDR1 MNHEY, CDR2 SVGAGI. V lost 6 bases and J lost 4, with 12 bases in between. Sequenced: peripheral blood. This sequence originates from a woman aged 55-69 years with COVID-19, enrolled during active disease. The chain uses TRBV6-5 and TRBJ1-2; maybe TRBD1 (6 bases). CDR3 DNA sequence: TGTGCCAGCAGGCGGACAGAGACCTATGGCTACACCTTC. Protein sequence: CASRRTETYGYTF.